This TCR beta chain is from a study of vaccination and CD4 T cells after COVID-19. Study as a whole: Cells were stimulated with overlapping spike peptides from SARS-CoV-2, HCoV-NL63, HCoV-OC43 and HCoV-229E. Study outcomes and limitations: A relatively small number of convalescent patients were studied, and no early post-infection timepoints were included.

On this clonotype itself: Its target is unknown.

The CDR3 runs 15 residues. Germline CDR1 SNHLY, CDR2 FYNNEI. V lost 2 bases to trimming and J lost 6 bases; unmatched junction nucleotides: 4. The Oncomine TCR Beta short-read assay sequenced DNA from cultured CD4+ T cells. Using the QIAamp micro DNA kit, genomic DNA was extracted from the CD4+ T cells that had been cultured. TCRdb re-analysed the PCR reads in MiXCR, keeping a single row per CDR3 protein. This repertoire shows roughly 24,000 distinct CDR3 sequences, less than 50% found once; its top ten account for around 9.9%. The treatment: approximately 9-day PBMC culture with coronavirus spike peptide pools or control peptides (ViraFEST assay).

This chain joins TRBV2 and TRBJ2-1, with 10 bases fitting TRBD1. The material sequenced was CD4+ T cells from blood, cultured in vitro. This receptor was taken from a human donor who had recovered from COVID-19. The CDR3 sequence: CASSETWTGGNEQFF. The CDR3 bases are TGTGCCAGCAGTGAAACTTGGACAGGGGGCAATGAGCAGTTCTTC.